The clone carrying this TCR beta chain showed up many times. Antigen unknown. The sample is drawn from a study of CD8 T cells in ankylosing spondylitis. Quantitative molecular-barcoded 5'-RACE generated the TCR beta libraries. TCRdb re-derived calls from the 5' RACE reads in MiXCR, one entry per CDR3 protein. The data contain about 92,000 distinct CDR3 sequences, roughly 10% of them singletons. Looked up from germline, CDR1 is DFQATT and CDR2 is SNEGSKA (reference sequence). The J segment lost 0 bases and the V segment lost 5 bases, leaving 4 bases of the junction unmatched. The CDR3 is 15 amino acids. General study findings and limits: Researchers report that disease-linked clones proved CD8+ and relatively rare in peripheral blood.

This TCR was recovered from a male donor with ankylosing spondylitis or in good health (not recorded which). V is TRBV20-1 and J is TRBJ2-3, with TRBD2 matching over 11 bases. Sequenced sample: blood, either unsorted or a sorted T cell fraction (not recorded which). The DNA for the CDR3 is TGCAGTGCTCCGACTAGCGGGGTTAGCACAGATACGCAGTATTTT. Amino acids: CSAPTSGVSTDTQYF.